The clone carrying this T cell receptor (beta chain) has only a few counts. Its antigen is currently unknown. This specimen comes from a study of graft-versus-host responses after intestinal transplantation. Background on the study: The recipients all started with anti-thymocyte globulin induction and then took tacrolimus and steroids for 2 to 4 years.

Data came from immunoSEQ multiplex PCR; TCRdb stores just in-frame clones and leaves some out. The sample yields under 100,000 clones, over 90% seen once. CDR3 length equals 13 residues. Germline CDR1 reads SNHLY; CDR2 reads FYNNEI. Trimming left V 10 bases short and J 6 bases short, with 16 bases between. Study conclusions and caveats: Allograft graft-versus-host to host-versus-graft clonal ratios ran high in patients with graft-donor T cell macrochimerism. Recipient marrow held GvH clones, some first seen in ileum or blood.

The receptor was derived from a human donor who was the organ donor for an intestinal transplant. V is TRBV2 and J is TRBJ1-3; the D is unclear. Sequences were derived from unstimulated CD4+ T cells sorted from spleen or lymph node cells, sampled before transplant. The CDR3 loop is CATPSVSENTIYF. DNA of the CDR3: TGTGCCACCCCCAGTGTTTCGGAAAACACCATATATTTT.